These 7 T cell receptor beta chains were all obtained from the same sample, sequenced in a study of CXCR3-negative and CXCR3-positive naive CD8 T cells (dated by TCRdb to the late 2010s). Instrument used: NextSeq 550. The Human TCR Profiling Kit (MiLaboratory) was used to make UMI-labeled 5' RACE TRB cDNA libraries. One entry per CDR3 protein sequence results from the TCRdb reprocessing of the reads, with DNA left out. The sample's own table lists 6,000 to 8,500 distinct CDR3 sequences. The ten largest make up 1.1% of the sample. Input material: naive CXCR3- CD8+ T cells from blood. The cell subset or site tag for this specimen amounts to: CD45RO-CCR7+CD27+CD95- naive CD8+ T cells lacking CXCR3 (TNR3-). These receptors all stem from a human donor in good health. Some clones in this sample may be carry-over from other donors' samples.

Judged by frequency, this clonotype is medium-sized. CDR3: CASSLGPAGGELFF. The chain is built from TRBV12-3 or TRBV12-4 and TRBJ2-2; TCRdb lists TRBD2, though no DNA is available to test this call. The CDR3 has 14 amino acids.

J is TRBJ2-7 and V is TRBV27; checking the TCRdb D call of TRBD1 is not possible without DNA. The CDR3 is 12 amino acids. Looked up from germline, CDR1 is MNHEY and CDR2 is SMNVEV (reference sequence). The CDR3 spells CASIGGRGRKYF.

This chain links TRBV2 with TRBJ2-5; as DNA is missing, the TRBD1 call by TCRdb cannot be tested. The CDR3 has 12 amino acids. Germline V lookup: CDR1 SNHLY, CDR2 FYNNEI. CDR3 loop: CASSPLDPDQYF.

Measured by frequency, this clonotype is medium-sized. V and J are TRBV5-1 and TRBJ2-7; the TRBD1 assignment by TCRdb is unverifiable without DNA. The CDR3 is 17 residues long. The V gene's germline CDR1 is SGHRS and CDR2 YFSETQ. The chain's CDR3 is CASSLVPNRGVPYEQYF.

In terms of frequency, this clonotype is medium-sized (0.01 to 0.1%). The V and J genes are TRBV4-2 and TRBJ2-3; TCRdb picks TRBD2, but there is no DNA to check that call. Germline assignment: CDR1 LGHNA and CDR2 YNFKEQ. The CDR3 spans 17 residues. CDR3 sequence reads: CASSQGSSGTYTDTQYF.

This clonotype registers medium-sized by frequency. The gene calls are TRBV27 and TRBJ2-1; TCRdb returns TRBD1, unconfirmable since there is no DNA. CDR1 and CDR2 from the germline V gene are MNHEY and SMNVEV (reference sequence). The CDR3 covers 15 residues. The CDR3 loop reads CASSSGQVAYNEQFF.

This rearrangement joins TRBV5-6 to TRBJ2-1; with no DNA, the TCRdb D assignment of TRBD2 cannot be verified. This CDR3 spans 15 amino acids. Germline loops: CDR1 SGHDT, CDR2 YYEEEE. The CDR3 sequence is CASSLAAGGPDEQFF.